These 2 T cell receptor beta chains came from one sample sequenced in a study of blood T cell repertoires in COVID-19. Sequencing was performed with immunoSEQ multiplex PCR; in TCRdb, only in-frame clones are kept and a portion is missing. The sample has around 50,000 clones; 90% are singletons. Sequencing used peripheral blood. These receptor sequences come from a human donor in a cohort sampled during active COVID-19.

The chain uses TRBV27 and TRBJ2-2; TRBD1 matches 7 bases. The V and J ends lost 1 base and 8 bases, in that order; junction bases with no gene match: 7. The CDR3 extends over 15 amino acids. CDR1 is MNHEY, CDR2 SMNVEV, per germline (reference sequence). The CDR3 sequence: CASSLLAGGGGELFF. As DNA, the CDR3 is TGTGCCAGCAGTTTATTGGCAGGGGGTGGAGGGGAGCTGTTTTTT.

CDR3 protein: CASSPGQGADGYTF. In DNA form, the CDR3 reads TGTGCCAGCTCACCAGGACAGGGGGCGGATGGCTACACCTTC. The chain recombines TRBV18 with TRBJ1-2; 11 nucleotides line up with TRBD1. The germline gives CDR1 KGHSH, CDR2 LQKENI. The CDR3 runs to 14 residues. The V and J ends lost 2 bases and 6 bases, in that order; junction bases with no gene match: 2.